Listed below are T cell receptor beta chains from one sample, sequenced in a study of cytomegalovirus exposure and HLA in healthy donors. Only in-frame clones appear in the TCRdb table, and some are missing; sequencing was by immunoSEQ multiplex PCR. The table includes about 110,000 clones, 82% detected once. Sequencing input: PBMCs. The receptors were gathered from a man aged 25 to 40 in good health and CMV-seropositive. The CDR3 runs from the conserved cysteine through the conserved F or W. A D gene is named only where the DNA matches it firmly. Size values are once, few and many counts, or a class for expanded clones, and some rows have none.

d_call	clone_size	v_call	j_call	cdr3_aa	cdr3_nt
-	-	TRBV7-9	TRBJ2-7	CSSSSRNGYEQYF	TGTTCCAGCAGCTCGAGGAACGGCTACGAGCAGTACTTC
TRBD2	-	TRBV18	TRBJ2-3	CASSPPTSGGVDTQYF	TGTGCCAGCTCACCGCCGACTAGCGGGGGGGTGGATACGCAGTATTTT
TRBD1	-	TRBV29-1	TRBJ1-2	CSVDGTGGGYGYTF	TGCAGCGTTGATGGGACAGGGGGTGGGTATGGCTACACCTTC
TRBD1	once	TRBV18	TRBJ2-2	CASSPLFFPGQGASNTGELFF	TGTGCCAGCTCACCCCTTTTCTTTCCGGGACAGGGGGCTTCCAACACCGGGGAGCTGTTTTTT
-	-	TRBV13	TRBJ2-1	CASSHTTTYNEQFF	TGTGCCAGCAGCCATACCACTACTTACAATGAGCAGTTCTTC
-	-	TRBV18	TRBJ2-3	CASSPRDQRITDTQYF	TGTGCCAGCTCACCCCGGGATCAGCGGATCACAGATACGCAGTATTTT
-	-	TRBV7-2	TRBJ1-2	CASSLTAWGRDGYTF	TGTGCCAGCAGCTTAACTGCTTGGGGGAGGGATGGCTACACCTTC
-	-	TRBV7-8	TRBJ1-1	CASSLPGSGNTEAFF	TGTGCCAGCAGCTTACCGGGTTCGGGGAACACTGAAGCTTTCTTT
-	-	TRBV5-1	TRBJ2-2	CASSRTANANTGELFF	TGCGCCAGCTCGAGGACAGCCAACGCGAACACCGGGGAGCTGTTTTTT
-	-	TRBV11-2	TRBJ1-1	CASSLAGGTEAFF	TGTGCCAGCAGCTTAGCTGGAGGCACTGAAGCTTTCTTT
-	-	TRBV4-2	TRBJ1-2	CASSQGWGVEPIDGYTF	TGTGCCAGCAGCCAAGGATGGGGCGTGGAGCCAATCGATGGCTACACCTTC
-	-	TRBV6-5	TRBJ1-5	CASSYLSNQPQHF	TGTGCCAGCAGCTATCTGAGCAATCAGCCCCAGCATTTT
TRBD2	-	TRBV5-4	TRBJ2-5	CASSVGLDQETQYF	TGTGCCAGCAGCGTGGGACTAGACCAAGAGACCCAGTACTTC
TRBD1	-	TRBV11-2	TRBJ2-7	CASSRGQGTGEQYF	TGTGCCAGCAGCCGCGGACAGGGGACGGGGGAGCAGTACTTC
-	-	TRBV27	TRBJ1-5	CASSSRMGNQPQHF	TGTGCCAGCAGTTCTAGAATGGGCAATCAGCCCCAGCATTTT
TRBD1	-	TRBV7-9	TRBJ2-7	CASSSDRYEQYF	TGTGCCAGCAGCTCGGACAGGTACGAGCAGTACTTC
TRBD1	-	TRBV14	TRBJ2-7	CASSRQGGTSYEQYF	TGTGCCAGCAGCCGACAAGGGGGCACTTCCTACGAGCAGTACTTC
TRBD2	-	TRBV7-2	TRBJ2-4	CASSPRGGKNIQYF	TGTGCCAGCAGCCCGCGGGGGGGCAAAAACATTCAGTACTTC
-	few	TRBV13	TRBJ2-7	CASSPHPGLSGEQYF	TGTGCCAGCAGCCCCCACCCAGGGCTCTCCGGCGAGCAGTACTTC
-	once	TRBV5-4	TRBJ1-3	CASSFFASSGNTIYF	TGTGCCAGCAGCTTTTTCGCCAGCTCTGGAAACACCATATATTTT
-	-	TRBV7-8	TRBJ2-2	CASTEVESLFTGELFF	TGTGCCAGCACCGAAGTCGAGTCCCTCTTCACCGGGGAGCTGTTTTTT
TRBD2	-	TRBV4-1	TRBJ2-7	CASSQGGAYEQYF	TGCGCCAGCAGCCAGGGGGGGGCCTACGAGCAGTACTTC
-	-	TRBV12-5	TRBJ2-7	CASGRGIRDGSSYEQYF	TGTGCTAGTGGTAGGGGCATCCGGGACGGGAGTTCCTACGAGCAGTACTTC
-	-	TRBV5-1	TRBJ2-1	CASSLIDNEQFF	TGCGCCAGCAGCTTAATCGACAATGAGCAGTTCTTC
TRBD2	-	TRBV6-5	TRBJ2-5	CASSYDWAGEQYF	TGTGCCAGCAGTTACGATTGGGCGGGGGAGCAGTACTTC
TRBD1	few	TRBV4-1	TRBJ1-6	CASSHGQGSTPLHF	TGCGCCAGCAGCCACGGACAGGGGTCCACACCCCTCCACTTT
-	-	TRBV18	TRBJ2-1	CASSPAGGPYNEQFF	TGTGCCAGCTCACCGGCTGGAGGGCCCTACAATGAGCAGTTCTTC
TRBD2	once	TRBV19	TRBJ2-3	CASSIGGGGGHTDTQYF	TGTGCCAGTAGTATAGGTGGTGGGGGGGGTCACACAGATACGCAGTATTTT
TRBD1	-	TRBV9	TRBJ1-1	CASSGQREAGGRNSAFF	TGTGCCAGCAGCGGGCAGCGGGAGGCAGGGGGCCGAAACTCAGCTTTCTTT
-	-	TRBV2	TRBJ2-2	CASRGEANTGELFF	TGTGCCAGCAGGGGAGAGGCGAACACCGGGGAGCTGTTTTTT
-	-	TRBV5-1	TRBJ1-4	CASSRGDNEKLFF	TGCGCCAGCAGCCGGGGAGATAATGAAAAACTGTTTTTT
TRBD1	-	TRBV7-9	TRBJ1-2	CATTRLDRAIGYTF	TGTGCCACGACACGACTTGACAGGGCGATTGGCTACACCTTC
TRBD1	once	TRBV27	TRBJ1-6	CASSLFTGGGSPLHF	TGTGCCAGCAGTTTATTCACAGGGGGAGGCTCACCCCTCCACTTT
TRBD1	-	TRBV27	TRBJ1-1	CASSTDRVKAFF	TGTGCCAGCAGTACCGACAGGGTGAAAGCTTTCTTT
TRBD1	-	TRBV5-1	TRBJ1-4	CASSTSWDSYNEKLFF	TGCGCCAGCAGCACCTCCTGGGACAGTTATAATGAAAAACTGTTTTTT
TRBD2	-	TRBV5-6	TRBJ2-5	CASSLVGLAGGRETQYF	TGTGCCAGCAGCTTGGTTGGGCTAGCGGGGGGGCGAGAGACCCAGTACTTC
-	-	TRBV11-3	TRBJ2-7	CASSFGVQFYEQYF	TGTGCCAGCAGCTTCGGGGTTCAGTTCTACGAGCAGTACTTC
TRBD1	-	TRBV19	TRBJ2-7	CASSPGQGPYEQYF	TGTGCCAGTAGTCCTGGACAGGGGCCATACGAGCAGTACTTC
-	few	TRBV27	TRBJ1-6	CASSTPGRGGILHF	TGTGCCAGCAGTACACCGGGACGCGGGGGAATCCTCCACTTT
-	-	TRBV10-3	TRBJ2-3	CAISSGSDTQYF	TGTGCCATCAGTTCAGGGTCCGATACGCAGTATTTT
-	once	TRBV2	TRBJ2-7	CARRGKSSYEQYF	TGTGCCAGGAGGGGGAAAAGCTCCTACGAGCAGTACTTC
-	-	TRBV11-2	TRBJ1-5	CASSGASSEEPQHF	TGTGCCAGCAGCGGCGCATCTTCTGAGGAGCCCCAGCATTTT
TRBD2	-	TRBV5-1	TRBJ2-1	CASSLAGALYNEQFF	TGCGCCAGCAGCTTAGCGGGGGCTCTCTACAATGAGCAGTTCTTC
-	-	TRBV25-1	TRBJ2-7	CASSEWDTNYEQYF	TGTGCCAGCAGTGAATGGGACACCAACTACGAGCAGTACTTC
-	-	TRBV25-1	TRBJ1-2	CTSSANSYGYTF	TGTACCAGCAGTGCAAATTCATATGGCTACACCTTC
-	-	TRBV7-9	TRBJ1-1	CSSSLAGGRENTEAFF	TGTTCCAGCAGCTTAGCGGGCGGACGGGAGAACACTGAAGCTTTCTTT
-	-	TRBV9	TRBJ1-3	CASSVGTPSRGNTIYF	TGTGCCAGCAGCGTAGGTACGCCATCACGGGGAAACACCATATATTTT
TRBD2	-	TRBV10-1	TRBJ2-7	CASSDYGGGNYEQYF	TGCGCCAGCAGTGACTACGGCGGGGGAAACTACGAGCAGTACTTC
-	-	TRBV14	TRBJ2-7	CASSPRREAYEQYF	TGTGCCAGCAGCCCTCGTAGGGAGGCCTACGAGCAGTACTTC
-	-	TRBV6-5	TRBJ1-1	CASNQGFNTEAFF	TGTGCCAGCAACCAGGGGTTCAACACTGAAGCTTTCTTT
TRBD2	-	TRBV5-4	TRBJ2-1	CASSLVVHATSGGASEQFF	TGTGCCAGCAGCTTGGTTGTTCACGCGACTAGCGGGGGGGCAAGTGAGCAGTTCTTC
TRBD1	-	TRBV18	TRBJ2-7	CASSQQTGQGGSYEQYF	TGTGCCAGCTCACAACAAACGGGACAGGGGGGTTCCTACGAGCAGTACTTC
-	few	TRBV7-9	TRBJ2-3	CSSSLRADTQYF	TGTTCCAGCAGCTTACGCGCAGATACGCAGTATTTT
-	-	TRBV7-9	TRBJ1-6	CASSWGQNNSPLHF	TGTGCCAGCAGCTGGGGCCAGAATAATTCACCCCTCCACTTT
-	-	TRBV19	TRBJ1-1	CASSPSGSWTEAFF	TGTGCCAGTAGTCCGTCAGGGTCCTGGACTGAAGCTTTCTTT
-	-	TRBV7-9	TRBJ1-5	CASREAVDQPQHF	TGTGCCAGCAGGGAAGCGGTGGATCAGCCCCAGCATTTT
TRBD1	-	TRBV6-6	TRBJ1-1	CASSPQGGEAFF	TGTGCCAGCAGTCCTCAGGGGGGTGAAGCTTTCTTT
TRBD1	-	TRBV5-1	TRBJ1-6	CASSFWTGDNSPLHF	TGCGCCAGCAGCTTTTGGACAGGAGATAATTCACCCCTCCACTTT
-	-	TRBV6-1	TRBJ1-5	CASSEVGGGQPQHF	TGTGCCAGCAGCGAGGTTGGCGGGGGTCAGCCCCAGCATTTT